The 26 T cell receptor beta chains below come from one sample, sequenced in a study of T-cell reconstitution after alpha-beta-depleted transplantation in children. Preparation of the TCRbeta library was carried out with unique molecular identifiers. TCRdb called the PCR reads again in MiXCR, with one record for every CDR3 protein. This sample carries 75,000 to 90,000 distinct CDR3 sequences, roughly 13% of them seen once, and the ten largest clones take 25% to 30%. The sequences come from PBMCs, mostly from graft donor cells, collected 180 days after TCRalphabeta/CD19-depleted stem cell transplant. The receptors originated from a male patient between 2 and 9 years old who had a stem cell transplant for acute lymphoblastic leukemia, so the T cells may come from the graft donor.

This clonotype was recorded a few times. The chain links TRBV7-2 to TRBJ1-3; D not resolved. CDR1 is SGHTA and CDR2 is FQGNSA in the germline V gene. The CDR3 sequence is 16 residues long. The germline V and J ends were trimmed by 3 bases and 0 bases, with 12 bases remaining between them. The CDR3 nucleotides are TGTGCCAGCAGCTTTTTACACACGGTCTCTGGAAACACCATATATTTT. Its protein product is CASSFLHTVSGNTIYF.

This clonotype has only a few counts. The rearrangement uses TRBV21-1 and TRBJ2-5; the table's TRBD1 call for D was not verified on the DNA. TRBV21-1 is termed a pseudogene. The CDR3 is made up of 15 amino acids. This CDR3 is CASSIYRVPQETQYF. The CDR3 DNA is TGTGCCAGCAGCATCTACAGGGTCCCCCAAGAGACCCAGTACTTC.

A few counts support this clonotype. J is TRBJ2-5 and V is TRBV7-6, with a possible D match to TRBD2 (5 bases). CDR1 is SGHVS, CDR2 FNYEAQ, per germline. The CDR3 has 15 residues. The V end was cut by 2 bases, the J end by 1 base, with 11 bases between. The CDR3 loop reads CASSLRAGLQETQYF. For the CDR3, the DNA is TGTGCCAGCAGCTTACGCGCGGGTCTCCAAGAGACCCAGTACTTC. The full variable domain, rest sourced from reference TRBV7-6 and TRBJ2-5, is GAGVSQSPRYKVTKRGQDVALRCDPISGHVSLYWYRQALGQGPEFLTYFNYEAQQDKSGLPNDRFSAERPEGSISTLTIQRTEQRDSAMYRCASSLRAGLQETQYFGPGTRLLVL.

The rearrangement links TRBV12-3 or TRBV12-4 to TRBJ2-2; maybe TRBD1 (5 bases). The CDR3 runs 15 residues. V gave up 2 bases and J gave up 3 bases, with 10 bases separating them. The CDR3 DNA reads TGTGCCAGCAGTTTATGGCAAGGGGACACCGGGGAGCTGTTTTTT. It translates to CASSLWQGDTGELFF.

This clonotype was counted only a few times. The V call is TRBV7-9, the J call TRBJ2-7; D possibly corresponds to TRBD2 (5 bases). The V gene lost 5 bases and the J gene lost 3 bases, with 14 bases spanning the gap. The CDR3 spans 14 residues. Germline V CDR1 and CDR2: SEHNR, FQNEAQ (reference sequence). CDR3 sequence reads: CASSDSGAGYEQYF. As DNA, the CDR3 is TGTGCCAGCAGCGACTCAGGTGCGGGCTACGAGCAGTACTTC.

The chain has TRBV7-9 and TRBJ2-7, with D possibly TRBD1 on 6 matching bases. The V end lost 1 base, the J end lost 9 bases, and 13 bases lay between the germline ends. The length of the CDR3 is 13 residues. Germline V gene sequence: CDR1 SEHNR, CDR2 FQNEAQ (reference sequence). CDR3: CASSLVDRPGQYF. The CDR3 DNA is TGTGCCAGCAGCTTAGTAGACAGGCCTGGGCAGTACTTC. Using reference TRBV7-9 and TRBJ2-7 for the parts outside the CDR3, the full variable domain is DTGVSQNPRHKITKRGQNVTFRCDPISEHNRLYWYRQTLGQGPEFLTYFQNEAQLEKSRLLSDRFSAERPKGSFSTLEIQRTEQGDSAMYLCASSLVDRPGQYFGPGTRLTVT.

This clonotype was counted only a few times. The V gene is TRBV20-1, the J gene TRBJ2-3; 11 nucleotides agree with TRBD2. This CDR3 region has 17 residues. V shed 5 bases, J shed 6 bases, and the junction held 16 bases outside the gene matches. CDR1 and CDR2 from the germline V gene are DFQATT and SNEGSKA (reference sequence). CDR3 DNA: TGCAGTGCTCCCTGGACTAGCGGGCGCTTGGGGGTGGATACGCAGTATTTT. Translation: CSAPWTSGRLGVDTQYF.

The rearrangement joins TRBV20-1 to TRBJ1-5; weak D call: TRBD1 (5 bases). Germline CDR1 DFQATT, CDR2 SNEGSKA (reference sequence). This CDR3 has 14 amino acids. The V end lost 5 bases, the J end lost 6 bases, and 17 bases lay between the germline ends. The CDR3, as DNA: TGCAGTGCTGGGGAGGGACCGTCGATTCAGCCCCAGCATTTT. It codes for CSAGEGPSIQPQHF.

This clonotype has more than one count but fewer than ten. The CDR3 DNA sequence: TGTGCCAGCAGCTTATTACCGACAATCCCAAACACTGAAGCTTTCTTT. It specifies CASSLLPTIPNTEAFF. The rearrangement links TRBV7-6 to TRBJ1-1; the D is unclear. V was clipped by 2 bases and J by 2 bases, with 15 bases between them. The CDR3 loop spans 16 amino acids. Per the germline V gene, CDR1 is SGHVS and CDR2 is FNYEAQ.

The CDR3 nucleotides are TGTGCCAGCAGCTTGAGATTGCCGCCTCCGTACGAGCAGTACTTC. Protein sequence: CASSLRLPPPYEQYF. The chain employs TRBV7-2 and TRBJ2-7; D not certain. CDR3 size: 15 residues. Germline values: CDR1 SGHTA, CDR2 FQGNSA. Trimming stripped 3 bases from V and 4 bases from J, with 16 bases between.

This clonotype was counted a few times. The CDR3 protein is CASSLIPSGGAVGNNEQFF. CDR3 nucleotides: TGCGCCAGCAGCTTGATTCCTAGCGGGGGGGCCGTGGGGAACAATGAGCAGTTCTTC. The rearrangement joins TRBV5-1 to TRBJ2-1, with 12 nucleotides matching TRBD2. Germline loops: CDR1 SGHRS, CDR2 YFSETQ. This CDR3 region has 19 residues. J lost 5 bases, V lost 1 base, and 13 bases had no gene match.

A word on this clonotype: One end of the junction does not line up with germline, which may come from a read error. The V and J genes are TRBV20-1 and TRBJ2-3; 10 nucleotides align to TRBD2. The CDR3 is made up of 18 amino acids. CDR1 is DFQATT and CDR2 is SNEGSKA in the germline V gene (reference sequence). The CDR3 is CSARDGGLAALSGDTQYF. The CDR3 coding sequence is TGCAGTGCTCGAGACGGAGGACTAGCGGCCCTCAGCGGAGATACGCAGTATTTT.

The chain combines TRBV7-9 with TRBJ1-2, with D perhaps TRBD1 (5 bases). Per germline, CDR1 SEHNR and CDR2 FQNEAQ (reference sequence). The CDR3 loop spans 14 amino acids. Trimming pared 5 bases from V and 7 bases from J, leaving 17 bases between. CDR3 in amino acids: CASSPTRDGSGYTF. In DNA form, the CDR3 reads TGTGCCAGCAGCCCGACGCGGGACGGAAGTGGCTACACCTTC.

The J gene is TRBJ2-3, the V gene TRBV10-1, with D possibly matching TRBD1 (6 bases). CDR3 length: 14 amino acids. Between the trimmed V and J ends, which lost 2 bases and 6 bases, there was a span of 12 bases. Germline CDR1 WNHNN, CDR2 SYGVQD (reference sequence). CDR3 in amino acids: CASSEVQGRDTQYF. CDR3 sequence (DNA): TGCGCCAGCAGTGAGGTACAGGGACGGGATACGCAGTATTTT.

This clonotype was detected a few times. The V call is TRBV20-1, the J call TRBJ2-3, with 9 positions matching TRBD2. Trimming at V came to 3 bases and at J to 0 bases, leaving 10 bases not matched to a gene. The germline V gene encodes CDR1 DFQATT and CDR2 SNEGSKA (reference sequence). The CDR3 loop spans 17 amino acids. The CDR3 nucleotides are TGCAGTGCTAGTCCCCTAGCGGGGTTCTATAGCACAGATACGCAGTATTTT. Translation gives CSASPLAGFYSTDTQYF.

The rearrangement uses TRBV27 and TRBJ1-5, with 8 nucleotides matching TRBD1. The length of the CDR3 is 14 residues. Germline V gene sequence: CDR1 MNHEY, CDR2 SMNVEV (reference sequence). V lost 6 bases and J lost 2; bases outside the gene matches: 3. CDR3 in DNA: TGTGCCAGCAGCCAGGGGGCGGGCAATCAGCCCCAGCATTTT. Amino acid sequence: CASSQGAGNQPQHF.

Only a few counts were recorded for this clonotype. This chain connects TRBV12-3 or TRBV12-4 to TRBJ2-5; a weak D match, TRBD1 (5 bases). The V and J ends lost 2 bases and 5 bases respectively, with 12 bases between them. This CDR3 spans 14 amino acids. CDR3 protein: CASSLSRGSETQYF. The CDR3 nucleotides are TGTGCCAGCAGTTTATCAAGGGGTTCGGAGACCCAGTACTTC.

This chain links TRBV20-1 with TRBJ2-7; TRBD2 agrees at 9 bases. Germline trimming cut 0 bases from V and 2 bases from J; bases unmatched to any gene: 11. CDR1 DFQATT and CDR2 SNEGSKA come from the germline V gene (reference sequence). CDR3 length: 17 amino acids. The CDR3 protein is CSARDPQASGTTYEQYF. CDR3 DNA: TGCAGTGCTAGAGATCCCCAGGCTAGCGGGACTACCTACGAGCAGTACTTC.

This rearrangement joins TRBV20-1 to TRBJ1-2; D unclear. Trimming took off 3 bases at V and 4 bases at J, with 6 bases between the two ends. The CDR3 contains 11 residues. CDR1 and CDR2 from the germline V gene are DFQATT and SNEGSKA (reference sequence). The DNA for the CDR3 is TGCAGTGCTAGTCGGACCTATGGCTACACCTTC. Its protein is CSASRTYGYTF.

The chain couples TRBV5-1 to TRBJ2-5; a possible D gene is TRBD2 (7 bases). The CDR3 extends over 14 amino acids. Germline CDR1 reads SGHRS; CDR2 reads YFSETQ. V lost 0 bases and J 3 bases, leaving 9 bases between the germline ends. The CDR3 is CASSLEGGEETQYF. The DNA of the CDR3 is TGCGCCAGCAGCTTGGAAGGGGGGGAAGAGACCCAGTACTTC.

This clonotype turned up a few times. A junction boundary mismatches the germline segment, possibly from a read error. The rearrangement links TRBV20-1 to TRBJ1-6; D remains unclear. CDR1 is DFQATT, CDR2 SNEGSKA, per germline (reference sequence). The CDR3 totals 13 residues. The CDR3 coding sequence is TGCAGTGCTCCGCCCATAGACCGGGATGAAACCCTCTTT. As protein: CSAPPIDRDETLF.

V and J are TRBV12-3 or TRBV12-4 and TRBJ2-1; 9 positions agree with TRBD2. The V gene end was trimmed by 5 bases and the J gene end by 7 bases; junction bases not matched to a gene: 15. The CDR3 is made up of 17 amino acids. For the CDR3, the DNA is TGTGCCAGCAGTCGGGGGTACCTGGCGGGGGGGCATAATGAGCAGTTCTTC. It is translated as CASSRGYLAGGHNEQFF.

This clonotype appeared a few times. The V gene is TRBV20-1, the J gene TRBJ2-5; TRBD1 matches 7 bases. J was trimmed by 2 bases and V by 3 bases; bases with no gene match: 3. This CDR3 comprises 13 residues. The germline CDR1 and CDR2 sequences are DFQATT and SNEGSKA (reference sequence). CDR3 sequence (DNA): TGCAGTGCTAGCACAGGGGTACAAGAGACCCAGTACTTC. This translates into CSASTGVQETQYF.

This clonotype was counted between two and nine times. The rearrangement joins TRBV7-3 to TRBJ2-7; the match to TRBD2 covers 7 bases. J gave up 0 bases and V 6 bases, and 5 bases lay outside the gene matches. The CDR3 spans 14 residues. Germline lookup yields CDR1 SGHTA and CDR2 FQGTGA. In DNA, the CDR3 is TGTGCCAGCAGTCCTAGCGGTAGCTCCTACGAGCAGTACTTC. This codes for CASSPSGSSYEQYF.

This clonotype was seen more than once but under ten times. The rearrangement uses TRBV5-1 and TRBJ2-5, with TRBD1 matching over 7 bases. CDR1 SGHRS and CDR2 YFSETQ come from the germline V gene. The CDR3 runs to 17 residues. J lost 2 bases, V lost 0 bases, and 10 bases had no gene match. CDR3 sequence (DNA): TGCGCCAGCAGCTTGGATGGGGACAGTTTATCTCAAGAGACCCAGTACTTC. Amino acid sequence: CASSLDGDSLSQETQYF.

This clonotype showed up just a few times. The chain combines TRBV7-8 with TRBJ2-1, with D possibly TRBD2 on 5 matching bases. This CDR3 has 15 residues. CDR1 SGHVS and CDR2 FQNEAQ come from the germline V gene. V was trimmed by 2 bases and J by 2 bases, leaving 10 bases between them. CDR3 sequence: CASSLTGRAYNEQFF. The DNA of the CDR3 is TGTGCCAGCAGCTTAACGGGAAGGGCCTACAATGAGCAGTTCTTC.